The 23 T cell receptor beta chains presented below share a single source sample, sequenced in a study of blood T cell repertoires in COVID-19. TCRdb's table, derived via immunoSEQ multiplex PCR, lists solely in-frame clones and lacks some. The top ten clones hold 1.5% to 2% of a sample with 140,000 or so clones, 84% of them seen once. Sequencing was carried out using PBMCs or T cells enriched from blood (not recorded which). These TCRs come from a young woman who had been exposed to COVID-19.

J is TRBJ2-3 and V is TRBV29-1, with 10 bases fitting TRBD1. With V trimmed by 3 bases and J by 3 bases, 3 bases remained unmatched. The CDR3 loop spans 14 amino acids. Germline V CDR1 and CDR2: SQVTM, ANQGSEA. In DNA, the CDR3 is TGCAGCGTTGAGTGGACAGGGGGAACAGATACGCAGTATTTT. The encoded protein is CSVEWTGGTDTQYF.

This rearrangement joins TRBV4-1 to TRBJ1-2; tentative D call: TRBD1 (6 bases). Trimming cost V 4 bases and J 0 bases, with 6 bases left between them. The CDR3 extends over 13 amino acids. Per germline, CDR1 MGHRA and CDR2 YSYEKL. DNA of the CDR3: TGCGCCAGCAGCCCAGGGGCTAACTATGGCTACACCTTC. This gives the protein CASSPGANYGYTF.

The chain uses TRBV5-4 and TRBJ2-1; 7 bases map to TRBD2. Germline loops: CDR1 SGHNT, CDR2 YYREEE (reference sequence). This CDR3 spans 15 amino acids. After removal of 0 bases from V and 2 bases from J, the junction contained 2 bases not matched to a gene. CDR3 DNA: TGTGCCAGCAGCTTGGGTGGGAGGGCCTACAATGAGCAGTTCTTC. It encodes CASSLGGRAYNEQFF.

V is TRBV28 and J is TRBJ2-7; D gene unclear. Germline CDR1 reads MDHEN; CDR2 reads SYDVKM. Between the trimmed V and J ends, which lost 2 bases and 0 bases, there was a span of 5 bases. The CDR3 is made up of 13 amino acids. Here the CDR3 DNA reads TGTGCCAGCAGTTTACTCCGCTCCTACGAGCAGTACTTC. This codes for CASSLLRSYEQYF. Together with reference TRBV28 and TRBJ2-7, the CDR3 gives the full variable domain: DVKVTQSSRYLVKRTGEKVFLECVQDMDHENMFWYRQDPGLGLRLIYFSYDVKMKEKGDIPEGYSVSREKKERFSLILESASTNQTSMYLCASSLLRSYEQYFGPGTRLTVT.

The rearrangement links TRBV5-6 to TRBJ2-7; 7 nucleotides match TRBD1. Germline V gene sequence: CDR1 SGHDT, CDR2 YYEEEE. V shed 4 bases and J 3 bases; nucleotides not matched to a gene: 7. The CDR3 is made up of 14 amino acids. CDR3 sequence reads: CASSPGQVYYEQYF. Written as DNA, the CDR3 is TGTGCCAGCAGCCCAGGACAGGTCTACTACGAGCAGTACTTC.

In its sample, this clone was seen a few times. CDR3 protein: CASSLGTVNYGYTF. CDR3 coding DNA: TGTGCCAGCAGTTTGGGCACAGTTAACTATGGCTACACCTTC. The chain is built from TRBV28 and TRBJ1-2; D uncertain. The germline gives CDR1 MDHEN, CDR2 SYDVKM. Trimming removed 3 bases from V and 1 base from J, with 9 bases in between. CDR3 length: 14 residues.

This clone appeared a few times. The CDR3 DNA is TGTGCCAGCAGCCATCTCGATGAGCAGTTCTTC. It translates to CASSHLDEQFF. The chain carries TRBV4-2 and TRBJ2-1; no clear D gene. CDR1 is LGHNA, CDR2 YNFKEQ, per germline. Trimming took 3 bases from V and 8 from J, leaving 5 bases between them. This CDR3 contains 11 residues.

This chain connects TRBV3-1 (or the pseudogene TRBV3-2) to TRBJ1-1, with 10 bases lining up with TRBD1. The germline V gene encodes CDR1 LGHDT and CDR2 YNNKEL (reference sequence). V lost 4 bases and J lost 5; bases outside the gene matches: 1. This CDR3 contains 13 residues. Here the CDR3 DNA reads TGTGCCAGCAGCCGACAGGGGGCTACTGAAGCTTTCTTT. Its protein product is CASSRQGATEAFF.

The rearrangement uses TRBV7-2 and TRBJ1-5, with 8 bases fitting TRBD1. Looked up from germline, CDR1 is SGHTA and CDR2 is FQGNSA. The CDR3 contains 14 residues. The junction had 3 bases not matched to a gene; V was cut back by 1 base and J by 7 bases. CDR3 region: CASSLVRGQQPQHF. CDR3 DNA: TGTGCCAGCAGCTTAGTCAGGGGGCAACAGCCCCAGCATTTT.

The chain joins TRBV2 to TRBJ2-2, with D perhaps TRBD1 (6 bases). The germline CDR1 and CDR2 sequences are SNHLY and FYNNEI. The V gene lost 4 bases and the J gene lost 0 bases, with 9 bases spanning the gap. The CDR3 runs 15 residues. The CDR3 sequence: CASSAGTPNTGELFF. As DNA, the CDR3 is TGTGCCAGCAGTGCTGGGACACCGAACACCGGGGAGCTGTTTTTT.

This clone was found once. The chain couples TRBV6-5 to TRBJ2-7; D gene uncertain. The CDR3 runs 12 residues. Per the germline V gene, CDR1 is MNHEY and CDR2 is SVGAGI. With 0 bases removed from V and 6 bases from J, the gap between germline ends came to 6 bases. The CDR3 coding sequence is TGTGCCAGCAGTTACTCGACTGGCGAGCAGTACTTC. This sequence encodes CASSYSTGEQYF.

This clone was counted only a few times. V gene TRBV19 combines with J gene TRBJ2-5; D is perhaps TRBD2 (5 bases). Trimming shortened V by 0 bases and J by 5 bases, and 13 bases separated the two germline ends. Germline CDR1 and CDR2: LNHDA and SQIVND (reference sequence). The CDR3 loop spans 15 amino acids. CDR3: CASSIDLRALETQYF. The CDR3, as DNA: TGTGCCAGTAGTATAGATCTGAGGGCCCTCGAGACCCAGTACTTC.

This sequence joins TRBV21-1 and TRBJ2-5; the table gives TRBD2 as D, unverified against the DNA. TRBV21-1 is recorded as a pseudogene. The CDR3 length is 15 residues. CDR3 protein: CASSKDREADETQYF. The CDR3 DNA reads as TGTGCCAGCAGCAAGGATCGGGAGGCGGACGAGACCCAGTACTTC.

The chain is built from TRBV5-6 and TRBJ1-2; D gene ambiguous. The V gene's germline CDR1 is SGHDT and CDR2 YYEEEE. This CDR3 has 13 amino acids. V was cut by 1 base and J by 8 bases, with 12 bases left in between. The CDR3 nucleotides are TGTGCCAGCAGCTTGCGGCGGATCCCGGGCTACACCTTC. This gives the protein CASSLRRIPGYTF.

The rearrangement joins TRBV9 to TRBJ2-7, with 10 bases matching TRBD1. V lost 2 bases to trimming and J lost 3 bases; unmatched junction nucleotides: 2. The CDR3 covers 14 residues. In germline, CDR1 is SGDLS, CDR2 YYNGEE. DNA of the CDR3: TGTGCCAGCAGCGTTGGGACAGGGGTCTACGAGCAGTACTTC. Its translation is CASSVGTGVYEQYF.

The chain uses TRBV6-4 and TRBJ2-1; TRBD1 matches at 10 bases. V was clipped by 6 bases and J by 8 bases; unmatched bases: 7. The germline V gene encodes CDR1 MRHNA and CDR2 SNTAGT. This CDR3 spans 14 amino acids. For the CDR3, the DNA is TGTGCCAGCAGCCAAGTGACAGGGGGCCATGAGCAGTTCTTC. Protein sequence: CASSQVTGGHEQFF.

The chain uses TRBV5-3 and TRBJ1-1; 7 nucleotides agree with TRBD1. TRBV5-3 carries the ORF label, with uncertain function. This CDR3 region has 14 residues. V lost 3 bases and J lost 6; bases outside the gene matches: 8. Written as DNA, the CDR3 is TGTGCCAGAAGCTCCTCCGACAGGGCCCCTGAAGCTTTCTTT. This encodes CARSSSDRAPEAFF.

This clone was seen only once. This chain connects TRBV18 to TRBJ1-5; 7 nucleotides agree with TRBD1. CDR1 is KGHSH and CDR2 is LQKENI in the germline V gene. This CDR3 comprises 13 residues. V was clipped by 2 bases and J by 7 bases; unmatched bases: 2. In DNA form, the CDR3 reads TGTGCCAGCTCACCAGACAGGGCACAGCCCCAGCATTTT. The encoded protein is CASSPDRAQPQHF.

This chain connects TRBV19 to TRBJ1-3; a possible D gene is TRBD1 (5 bases). Trimming removed 9 bases from V and 4 bases from J, with 22 bases in between. CDR1 is LNHDA and CDR2 is SQIVND in the germline V gene (reference sequence). This CDR3 is built from 16 residues. The CDR3 bases are TGTGCCAGCTCCCTATTGTCGGGGGTATCAGGAAACACCATATATTTT. Protein: CASSLLSGVSGNTIYF.

This clone was seen only a few times. The chain recombines TRBV2 with TRBJ2-3, with D perhaps TRBD2 (6 bases). With 7 bases removed from V and 3 bases from J, the gap between germline ends came to 14 bases. CDR1 and CDR2 (germline): SNHLY, FYNNEI. The CDR3 has 14 amino acids. The CDR3 protein is CASIRRDETDTQYF. As DNA, the CDR3 is TGTGCCAGCATTCGGCGGGACGAGACAGATACGCAGTATTTT.

The V gene is TRBV30, the J gene TRBJ2-7, with a weak D call TRBD2 (5 bases). This CDR3 has 12 residues. Germline V gene sequence: CDR1 GTSNPN, CDR2 SVGIG (reference sequence). Trimming took 0 bases from V and 3 from J, leaving 6 bases between them. This CDR3 is CAWSVGGYEQYF. The CDR3 bases are TGTGCCTGGAGTGTAGGAGGCTACGAGCAGTACTTC.

This clone occurred once. The rearrangement uses TRBV9 and TRBJ1-2; 9 bases match TRBD1. The CDR3 sequence is 15 residues long. Germline V gene lookup returns CDR1 SGDLS and CDR2 YYNGEE. With V trimmed by 4 bases and J by 4 bases, 8 bases remained unmatched. The CDR3, as DNA: TGTGCCAGCAGCATTACAGGGGGCGTAGGCTATGGCTACACCTTC. Translating it yields CASSITGGVGYGYTF.

The chain links TRBV5-6 to TRBJ1-4; no clear D gene. CDR1 SGHDT and CDR2 YYEEEE come from the germline V gene. The CDR3 runs to 15 residues. Trimming removed 1 base from V and 0 bases from J, with 7 bases in between. CDR3: CASSLWRPTNEKLFF. DNA of the CDR3: TGTGCCAGCAGCTTGTGGCGGCCAACTAATGAAAAACTGTTTTTT.